This TCR beta chain is drawn from a study of shared clonotypes between healthy human individuals. This clone was seen many times. The CDR3 runs 15 residues. Germline V gene data show CDR1 as LNHDA and CDR2 as SQIVND (reference sequence). V lost 3 bases and J lost 6; bases outside the gene matches: 10. TCRdb keeps only in-frame clones here, not all; method: immunoSEQ multiplex PCR. The sample contains over a million clones, approximately 78% of which appear only once. The rearrangement uses TRBV19 and TRBJ2-7; 8 nucleotides match TRBD1. This receptor was obtained from a man aged 18-30 years in good health. Some clones in this sample may be carry-over from other donors' samples. The sequenced sample consisted of memory CD4+ T cells from PBMCs. Subset noted: CD45RA-negative fraction. The CDR3 DNA reads as TGTGCCAGTAGTATGACAGGGGTGTCTTGGGGCGAGCAGTACTTC. It translates to CASSMTGVSWGEQYF.